Presented here are 24 T cell receptor beta chains from one specimen sequenced in a study of T-cell reconstitution after alpha-beta-depleted transplantation in children. For TCRbeta, the library was prepared with unique molecular identifiers. TCRdb reanalysed the PCR reads using MiXCR and keeps one entry per CDR3 protein. The table has about 460,000 distinct CDR3 sequences, around 12% seen once. Here the sequenced sample was PBMCs from the stem cell graft donor, taken from the stem cell graft. These TCRs come from a human donor who donated a stem cell graft to a child with combined immunodeficiency.

This clonotype was recorded many times. The chain carries TRBV20-1 and TRBJ2-3; 9 nucleotides line up with TRBD2. Germline CDR1 DFQATT, CDR2 SNEGSKA (reference sequence). The CDR3 contains 13 residues. Written as DNA, the CDR3 is TGCAGCAAGACTAGCGGAGGTAGAGATACGCAGTATTTT. Translated, it gives CSKTSGGRDTQYF.

This clonotype was seen many times. The genes are TRBV6-1 and TRBJ1-5; 7 bases fit TRBD1. CDR1 is MNHNS, CDR2 SASEGT, per germline. The ends lost 10 bases at V and 3 bases at J; junction bases unmatched: 6. This CDR3 region has 13 residues. CDR3 residues: CATRGGFNQPQHF. The DNA for the CDR3 is TGTGCCACCAGGGGGGGGTTCAATCAGCCCCAGCATTTT.

The gene calls are TRBV12-3 or TRBV12-4 and TRBJ2-3, with a weak D call TRBD1 (5 bases). This CDR3 has 14 amino acids. Trimming cost V 7 bases and J 4 bases, with 15 bases left between them. The CDR3 bases are TGTGCCAGCACCATGAGCCCCAGGGCAGATACGCAGTATTTT. Translating gives CASTMSPRADTQYF.

This clonotype was seen at least ten times. V usage is TRBV5-6 and J usage is TRBJ2-7; D possibly uses TRBD1 or TRBD2 (5 bases each). CDR1 is SGHDT, CDR2 YYEEEE, per germline. The CDR3 is 15 residues long. Deletions cut 0 bases from V and 3 bases from J, with 13 bases between. This CDR3 is CASSLGRDGNYEQYF. In DNA, the CDR3 is TGTGCCAGCAGCTTGGGTCGGGACGGAAACTACGAGCAGTACTTC.

The sample holds a few counts of this clonotype. The chain carries TRBV7-3 and TRBJ1-2; D may be TRBD1 (5 bases). CDR1 and CDR2 from the germline V gene are SGHTA and FQGTGA. This CDR3 spans 15 amino acids. Trimming cost V 1 base and J 6 bases, with 15 bases left between them. CDR3 DNA sequence: TGTGCCAGCAGCTTAAACGGATTAGGGGCAGATGGCTACACCTTC. It yields the protein CASSLNGLGADGYTF.

In its sample, this clonotype was seen a few times. The genes are TRBV5-5 and TRBJ2-5, with D maybe TRBD2 (7 bases). CDR1 and CDR2 (germline): SGHKS, YYEKEE (reference sequence). Trimming stripped 0 bases from V and 5 bases from J, with 11 bases between. This CDR3 has 14 amino acids. The CDR3 is CASSLEGRGETQYF. The DNA of the CDR3 is TGTGCCAGCAGCTTGGAGGGGAGGGGGGAGACCCAGTACTTC. Based on the CDR3 plus reference TRBV5-5 and TRBJ2-5, the full variable domain is DAGVTQSPTHLIKTRGQQVTLRCSPISGHKSVSWYQQVLGQGPQFIFQYYEKEERGRGNFPDRFSARQFPNYSSELNVNALLLGDSALYLCASSLEGRGETQYFGPGTRLLVL.

In its sample, this clonotype was seen many times. V is TRBV5-1 and J is TRBJ2-1, with D possibly called TRBD1 or TRBD2 (5 bases each). The CDR3 spans 13 residues. Germline loops: CDR1 SGHRS, CDR2 YFSETQ. V lost 3 bases and J 6 bases, leaving 10 bases between the germline ends. CDR3 sequence: CASSSRDGNEQFF. CDR3 sequence (DNA): TGCGCCAGCAGCTCCCGGGACGGCAATGAGCAGTTCTTC.

The sample holds many counts of this clonotype. The genes are TRBV29-1 and TRBJ2-3, with 7 bases aligning to TRBD1. J lost 0 bases, V lost 3 bases, and 3 bases had no gene match. The V gene's germline CDR1 is SQVTM and CDR2 ANQGSEA. This CDR3 is 14 amino acids long. The CDR3: CSVDRGLSTDTQYF. Here the CDR3 DNA reads TGCAGCGTTGATAGGGGGCTGAGCACAGATACGCAGTATTTT.

The chain combines TRBV3-1 with TRBJ2-1; 9 nucleotides agree with TRBD2. Germline V CDR1 and CDR2: LGHDT, YNNKEL (reference sequence). The CDR3 runs to 15 residues. V shed 4 bases and J 7 bases; nucleotides not matched to a gene: 8. DNA for the CDR3: TGTGCCAGCAGCCCAGCGGGAGGTTTGAGAAATGAGCAGTTCTTC. This sequence encodes CASSPAGGLRNEQFF.

The rearrangement uses TRBV11-2 and TRBJ2-1; D gene ambiguous. Germline V CDR1 and CDR2: SGHAT, FQNNGV. The V gene lost 5 bases and the J gene lost 4 bases, with 6 bases spanning the gap. The CDR3 runs 12 residues. CDR3 coding DNA: TGTGCCAGCAGCACCCAATACAATGAGCAGTTCTTC. It yields the protein CASSTQYNEQFF.

This clonotype has at least ten counts. CDR3 amino acids: CASSSNVNTEAFF. The CDR3 DNA reads as TGTGCCAGCAGTTCAAACGTGAACACTGAAGCTTTCTTT. The chain uses TRBV28 and TRBJ1-1; no definite D call. From germline, CDR1 is MDHEN and CDR2 SYDVKM. The CDR3 totals 13 residues. Trimming stripped 4 bases from V and 0 bases from J, with 6 bases between.

The V call is TRBV7-8, the J call TRBJ1-5, with D tentatively TRBD1 (5 bases). The CDR3 runs to 15 residues. Germline V gene data show CDR1 as SGHVS and CDR2 as FQNEAQ. The V end was cut by 5 bases, the J end by 4 bases, with 15 bases between. CDR3 residues: CASSPTAGSNQPQHF. The CDR3 DNA follows: TGTGCCAGCAGCCCCACGGCAGGGTCGAATCAGCCCCAGCATTTT.

This clonotype was detected ten times or more. The chain has TRBV12-3 or TRBV12-4 and TRBJ2-7; 7 nucleotides agree with TRBD2. With V trimmed by 9 bases and J by 5 bases, 10 bases remained unmatched. CDR3 size: 13 residues. The CDR3, as DNA: TGTGCCAGTAAGCGGGACCGGCTTGACGAGCAGTACTTC. It specifies CASKRDRLDEQYF.

This clonotype was seen repeatedly, ten times or more. The chain couples TRBV20-1 to TRBJ2-1, with 8 nucleotides matching TRBD2. The germline V gene has CDR1 DFQATT and CDR2 SNEGSKA (reference sequence). The CDR3 is 15 residues long. The ends lost 2 bases at V and 0 bases at J; junction bases unmatched: 3. This CDR3 reads CSARTSGSSYNEQFF. As DNA, the CDR3 is TGCAGTGCTAGAACTAGCGGTAGCTCCTACAATGAGCAGTTCTTC.

This clonotype was observed at least ten times. The junction departs from germline at one end; a sequencing error may be responsible. The chain uses TRBV10-3 and TRBJ2-3, with TRBD2 identical over 13 bases. The CDR3 totals 19 residues. Germline lookup yields CDR1 ENHRY and CDR2 SYGVKD. Written as DNA, the CDR3 is TGTGCCATCAAACCATGGGGTGAAAGACTAGCGGGGGGCACCGATACGCAGTATTTT. It yields the protein CAIKPWGERLAGGTDTQYF.

The chain links TRBV24-1 to TRBJ2-1; no clear D gene. The germline CDR1 and CDR2 sequences are KGHDR and SFDVKD. The CDR3 consists of 12 residues. The V and J ends lost 5 bases and 4 bases respectively, with 5 bases between them. The CDR3 DNA sequence: TGTGCCACCAGTGGTAATTACAATGAGCAGTTCTTC. Residues: CATSGNYNEQFF.

This clonotype showed up just a few times. DNA for the CDR3: TGCAGTCTGGGCAGGGGAATCACTGAGCAGTTCTTC. Encoded protein: CSLGRGITEQFF. The V and J genes are TRBV29-1 and TRBJ2-1, with a possible D match to TRBD1 (6 bases). This CDR3 is 12 amino acids long. The germline V gene has CDR1 SQVTM and CDR2 ANQGSEA.

The rearrangement uses TRBV6-2 or TRBV6-3 and TRBJ2-1, with TRBD1 matching over 8 bases. The germline gives CDR1 MNHEY, CDR2 SVGEGT. The CDR3 loop spans 15 amino acids. J gave up 8 bases and V 0 bases, and 6 bases lay outside the gene matches. CDR3: CASSYSAGGFDEQFF. CDR3 nucleotide sequence: TGTGCCAGCAGTTACTCAGCAGGGGGCTTCGATGAGCAGTTCTTC.

This clonotype was recorded at least ten times. The chain combines TRBV12-3 or TRBV12-4 with TRBJ2-7; 8 nucleotides match TRBD2. After removal of 5 bases from V and 5 bases from J, the junction contained 5 bases not matched to a gene. The CDR3 loop spans 13 amino acids. The CDR3 protein is CASSPSGGDEQYF. For the CDR3, the DNA is TGTGCCAGCAGTCCGTCCGGGGGGGACGAGCAGTACTTC.

This clonotype was observed many times. The chain has TRBV20-1 and TRBJ2-1; 12 bases fit TRBD2. Germline trimming cut 0 bases from V and 8 bases from J; bases unmatched to any gene: 8. Germline-derived CDR1 and CDR2 are DFQATT and SNEGSKA (reference sequence). The CDR3 is 16 amino acids. For the CDR3, the DNA is TGCAGTGCTAGAGAGGAACTAGCGGGAGGTGGGGATGAGCAGTTCTTC. Translated, it gives CSAREELAGGGDEQFF.

This clonotype was seen repeatedly, ten times or more. V and J are TRBV7-6 and TRBJ2-7; 8 bases line up with TRBD1. This CDR3 is built from 15 residues. V was pared by 3 bases and J by 3 bases, with 7 bases of the junction left unmatched. The germline CDR1 and CDR2 sequences are SGHVS and FNYEAQ. CDR3 region: CASSFRTGSLYEQYF. The CDR3 DNA sequence: TGTGCCAGCAGCTTTAGGACAGGGTCCCTCTACGAGCAGTACTTC. The full variable domain, in which reference TRBV7-6 and TRBJ2-7 provide the parts outside the CDR3, is GAGVSQSPRYKVTKRGQDVALRCDPISGHVSLYWYRQALGQGPEFLTYFNYEAQQDKSGLPNDRFSAERPEGSISTLTIQRTEQRDSAMYRCASSFRTGSLYEQYFGPGTRLTVT.

This clonotype has a count of ten or more. The rearrangement uses TRBV4-3 and TRBJ1-4; no clear D. Looked up from germline, CDR1 is LGHNA and CDR2 is YSLEER. Trimming left V 1 base short and J 5 bases short, with 5 bases between. This CDR3 has 13 amino acids. In nucleotides, the CDR3 is TGCGCCAGCAGCCAAGCCCTCAATGAAAAACTGTTTTTT. It specifies CASSQALNEKLFF.

This rearrangement joins TRBV9 to TRBJ1-2, with D tentatively TRBD1 (6 bases). Germline V gene data show CDR1 as SGDLS and CDR2 as YYNGEE. V was pared by 0 bases and J by 4 bases, with 13 bases between. This CDR3 has 15 amino acids. The CDR3 DNA sequence: TGTGCCAGCAGCGTAGAGCCCCCGACAGGCTATGGCTACACCTTC. Residues: CASSVEPPTGYGYTF.

The chain recombines TRBV3-1 with TRBJ2-2; D call uncertain. V gave up 2 bases and J gave up 8 bases, with 12 bases separating them. The germline CDR1 and CDR2 sequences are LGHDT and YNNKEL (reference sequence). The CDR3 loop spans 14 amino acids. The CDR3, as DNA: TGTGCCAGCAGCCAACACGCCCGATCGGGGGAGCTGTTTTTT. This gives the protein CASSQHARSGELFF.